The present T cell receptor (beta chain) was sequenced within a study of PD-L1 blockade in urothelial cancer. Trimming took 5 bases from V and 6 from J; bases not matched to a gene: 4. CDR1 is SGHTA and CDR2 is FQGTGA in the germline V gene. The CDR3 length is 15 residues. Libraries were prepared by immunoSEQ multiplex PCR; TCRdb keeps only in-frame clonotypes and omits some of them. The repertoire holds around 100,000 clones, with around 90% as singletons. The time point: pretreatment peripheral blood. J is TRBJ2-1 and V is TRBV7-3, with 13 nucleotides matching TRBD2. This sequence originates from a man in his sixties with urothelial cancer. The sample was PBMCs, taken around atezolizumab (anti-PD-L1) treatment. The CDR3 nucleotides are TGTGCCAGCAGCACCGGGACTAGCGGGGCCAATGAGCAGTTCTTC. Residues: CASSTGTSGANEQFF.